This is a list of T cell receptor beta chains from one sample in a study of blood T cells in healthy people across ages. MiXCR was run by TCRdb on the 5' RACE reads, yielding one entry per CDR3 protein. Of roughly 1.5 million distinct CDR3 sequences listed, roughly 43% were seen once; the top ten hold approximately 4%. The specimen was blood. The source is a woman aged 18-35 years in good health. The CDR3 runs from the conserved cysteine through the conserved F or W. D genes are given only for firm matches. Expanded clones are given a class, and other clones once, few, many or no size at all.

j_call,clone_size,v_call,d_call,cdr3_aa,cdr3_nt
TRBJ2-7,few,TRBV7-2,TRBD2,CASSLSGTSGSLRRIEQYF,TGTGCCAGCAGCTTATCCGGGACTAGCGGGAGTCTTCGGCGAATTGAGCAGTACTTC
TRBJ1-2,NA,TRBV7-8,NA,CASSKGRSNYGYTF,TGTGCCAGCAGCAAGGGACGATCTAACTATGGCTACACCTTC
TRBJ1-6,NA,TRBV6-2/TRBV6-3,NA,CASRLGSSWGAPHF,TGTGCCAGCAGGCTCGGGAGCTCCTGGGGTGCCCCCCACTTT
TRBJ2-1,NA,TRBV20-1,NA,CSARSLSGQSPYNEQFF,TGCAGTGCTAGGAGTTTGAGCGGACAATCCCCCTACAATGAGCAGTTCTTC
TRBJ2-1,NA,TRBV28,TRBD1,CASSLLPGTGVNEQFF,TGTGCCAGCAGTTTACTCCCCGGGACAGGGGTCAATGAGCAGTTCTTC
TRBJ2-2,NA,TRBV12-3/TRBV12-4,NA,CASSLGAGNTGELFF,TGTGCCAGCAGTCTGGGGGCAGGGAACACCGGGGAGCTGTTTTTT
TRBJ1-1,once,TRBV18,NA,CASSPDQGSGEAFF,TGTGCCAGCTCACCAGATCAGGGATCGGGTGAAGCTTTCTTT
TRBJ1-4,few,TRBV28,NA,CASSPLGVMANEKLFF,TGTGCCAGCAGCCCCTTGGGGGTAATGGCTAATGAAAAACTGTTTTTT
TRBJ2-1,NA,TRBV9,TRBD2,CASSARLAGGRNEQFF,TGTGCCAGCAGCGCGAGACTAGCGGGAGGGCGGAATGAGCAGTTCTTC
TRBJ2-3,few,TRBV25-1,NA,CASGASSGAYSTDTQYF,TGTGCCAGCGGCGCCAGCTCGGGGGCTTATAGCACAGATACGCAGTATTTT
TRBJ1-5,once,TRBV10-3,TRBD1,CAIQQGNDQPQHF,TGTGCCATACAACAGGGGAACGATCAGCCCCAGCATTTT
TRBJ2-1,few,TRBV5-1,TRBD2,CASSLRVTSGNNEQFF,TGCGCCAGCAGCTTGCGAGTGACTAGCGGAAACAATGAGCAGTTCTTC
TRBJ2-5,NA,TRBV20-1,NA,CSARKGDSQETQYF,TGCAGTGCAAGAAAAGGGGACTCCCAAGAGACCCAGTACTTC
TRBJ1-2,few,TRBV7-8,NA,CASSSKILQGSYTF,TGTGCCAGCAGCTCTAAAATCCTCCAGGGGAGCTACACCTTC
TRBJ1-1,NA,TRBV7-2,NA,CASSLYGDTEAFF,TGTGCCAGCAGCTTATATGGGGACACTGAAGCTTTCTTT
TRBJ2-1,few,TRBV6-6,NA,CASTSRVGRYSEQFF,TGTGCCAGCACCTCGAGGGTAGGACGGTATTCTGAGCAGTTCTTC
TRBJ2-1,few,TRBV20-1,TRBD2,CSARPLAGEYNEQFF,TGCAGTGCTAGGCCTCTAGCGGGGGAGTACAATGAGCAGTTCTTC
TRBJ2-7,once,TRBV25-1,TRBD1,CASSEGGQGPMVEQYF,TGTGCCAGCAGTGAAGGGGGACAGGGGCCCATGGTTGAGCAGTACTTC
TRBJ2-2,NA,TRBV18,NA,CASSADTGKNTGELFF,TGTGCCAGCTCAGCAGACACAGGGAAGAACACCGGGGAGCTGTTTTTT
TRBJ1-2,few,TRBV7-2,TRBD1,CVTPTGGLNYGYTF,TGTGTCACCCCGACAGGGGGCCTGAACTATGGCTACACCTTC
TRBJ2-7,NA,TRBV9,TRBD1,CASSVGQGEYEQYF,TGTGCCAGCAGCGTTGGACAGGGGGAATACGAGCAGTACTTC
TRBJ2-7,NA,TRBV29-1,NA,CSVEERGADCGQYF,TGCAGCGTTGAAGAACGAGGGGCGGACTGCGGGCAGTACTTC
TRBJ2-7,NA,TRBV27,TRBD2,CASSPGTSGSEQYF,TGTGCCAGCAGTCCTGGGACTAGCGGCAGTGAGCAGTACTTC
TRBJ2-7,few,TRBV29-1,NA,CSVEGHERDEQYF,TGCAGCGTTGAAGGCCACGAGCGAGATGAGCAGTACTTC
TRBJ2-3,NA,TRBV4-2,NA,CASSQVGGTSTDTQYF,TGTGCCAGCAGCCAAGTAGGAGGGACTAGCACAGATACGCAGTATTTT
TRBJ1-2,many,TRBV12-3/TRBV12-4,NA,CASTFDGYPNGYTF,TGTGCCAGCACCTTCGACGGATACCCAAATGGCTACACCTTC
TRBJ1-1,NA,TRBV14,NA,CASSQDGTGRNTEAFF,TGTGCCAGCAGCCAAGATGGAACAGGGCGGAACACTGAAGCTTTCTTT
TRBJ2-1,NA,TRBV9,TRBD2,CASSLWGGVEQFF,TGTGCCAGCAGCCTTTGGGGGGGAGTTGAGCAGTTCTTC
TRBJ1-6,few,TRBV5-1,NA,CASSLEQTALNSPLHF,TGCGCCAGCAGCTTAGAACAGACTGCACTTAATTCACCCCTCCACTTT
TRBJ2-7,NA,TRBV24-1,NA,CATGGIGEQYF,TGTGCCACCGGGGGTATTGGCGAGCAGTACTTC
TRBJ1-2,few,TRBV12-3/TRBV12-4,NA,CASSFGHYYGYTF,TGTGCCAGCAGCTTCGGACACTACTATGGCTACACCTTC
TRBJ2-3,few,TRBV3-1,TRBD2,CASSLSGRAADTQYF,TGTGCCAGCAGCCTAAGCGGGAGGGCCGCAGATACGCAGTATTTT
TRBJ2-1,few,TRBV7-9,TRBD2,CASSSPRGRGYNEQFF,TGTGCCAGCAGCTCCCCCCGCGGGAGGGGATACAATGAGCAGTTCTTC
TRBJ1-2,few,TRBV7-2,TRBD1,CASTQDRTYGYTF,TGTGCCAGCACCCAGGACAGGACCTATGGCTACACCTTC
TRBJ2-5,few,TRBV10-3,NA,CAISESKIQETQYF,TGTGCCATCAGTGAGTCGAAAATACAAGAGACCCAGTACTTC
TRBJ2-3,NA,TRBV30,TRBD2,CAWSASGGPGTQYF,TGTGCCTGGAGTGCATCGGGGGGGCCGGGTACGCAGTATTTT
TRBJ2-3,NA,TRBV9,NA,CTSTEGRGWADTQYF,TGTACCAGCACGGAAGGAAGGGGATGGGCAGATACGCAGTATTTT
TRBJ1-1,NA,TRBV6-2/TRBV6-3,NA,CASRRGTLTEAFF,TGTGCCAGCAGGCGTGGGACCCTCACTGAAGCTTTCTTT
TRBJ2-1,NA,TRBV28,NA,CASSFRLAALGNEQFF,TGTGCCAGCAGTTTTCGGCTAGCTGCACTGGGGAATGAGCAGTTCTTC
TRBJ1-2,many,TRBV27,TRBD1,CASSLLGQGSYGYTF,TGTGCCAGCAGTTTATTGGGACAGGGGAGCTATGGCTACACCTTC
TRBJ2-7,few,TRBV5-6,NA,CASPPPRNEQYF,TGTGCCAGCCCACCTCCAAGGAACGAGCAGTACTTC
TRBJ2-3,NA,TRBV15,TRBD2,CATFTSGSDTQYF,TGTGCCACCTTTACTAGCGGGAGCGATACGCAGTATTTT
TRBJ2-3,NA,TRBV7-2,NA,CASSLFARVADTQYF,TGTGCCAGCAGCTTATTTGCGAGGGTGGCAGATACGCAGTATTTT
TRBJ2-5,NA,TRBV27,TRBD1,CASSLTGGYKQYF,TGTGCCAGCAGTTTGACAGGGGGCTACAAGCAGTACTTC
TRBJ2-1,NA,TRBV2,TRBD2,CASGVTSGRGEQFF,TGTGCCAGCGGGGTGACTAGCGGGAGGGGTGAGCAGTTCTTC
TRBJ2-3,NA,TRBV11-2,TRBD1,CASSLRQGDLDTQYF,TGTGCCAGCAGCCTAAGACAGGGGGATTTAGATACGCAGTATTTT
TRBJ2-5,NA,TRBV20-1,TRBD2,CSGASGFQETQYF,TGCAGTGGCGCTAGCGGATTCCAAGAGACCCAGTACTTC
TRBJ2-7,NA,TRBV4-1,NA,CASNQSALYEQYF,TGCGCCAGCAACCAATCGGCCCTCTACGAGCAGTACTTC
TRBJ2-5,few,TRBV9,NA,CASSVALAETQYF,TGTGCCAGCAGCGTAGCTCTAGCGGAGACCCAGTACTTC
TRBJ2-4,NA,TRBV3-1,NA,CASSPLGSKNIQYF,TGTGCCAGCAGCCCCCTGGGCTCCAAAAACATTCAGTACTTC
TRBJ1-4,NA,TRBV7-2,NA,CASRGPNEKLFF,TGTGCCAGCAGGGGGCCTAATGAAAAACTGTTTTTT
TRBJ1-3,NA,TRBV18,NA,CASSPGNTRVAGNTIYF,TGTGCCAGCTCACCAGGGAATACAAGGGTGGCCGGAAACACCATATATTTT
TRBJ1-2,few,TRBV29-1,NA,CSATGRGYTF,TGCAGCGCTACCGGACGTGGCTACACCTTC
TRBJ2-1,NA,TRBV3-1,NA,CASSFRGISYNEQFF,TGTGCCAGCAGCTTCAGGGGAATTTCCTACAATGAGCAGTTCTTC
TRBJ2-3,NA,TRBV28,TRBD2,CASSPGLASFDTQYF,TGTGCCAGCAGCCCGGGACTAGCAAGTTTCGATACGCAGTATTTT
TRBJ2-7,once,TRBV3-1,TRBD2,CASSPRIAGRGYNEQYF,TGTGCCAGCAGCCCACGGATAGCGGGGAGGGGCTACAATGAGCAGTACTTC
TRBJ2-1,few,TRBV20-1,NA,CSALGSAAYNEQFF,TGCAGCGCCTTAGGCTCTGCAGCCTACAATGAGCAGTTCTTC
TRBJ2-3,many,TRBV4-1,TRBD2,CASSQVGLARDTQYF,TGCGCCAGCAGCCAAGTCGGACTAGCGAGAGATACGCAGTATTTT
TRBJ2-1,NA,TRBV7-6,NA,CASSLFNADGNEQFF,TGTGCCAGCAGCTTATTCAACGCTGACGGGAATGAGCAGTTCTTC
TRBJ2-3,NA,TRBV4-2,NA,CASSPGKLGSTDTQYF,TGTGCCAGCAGCCCCGGGAAATTGGGGAGCACAGATACGCAGTATTTT